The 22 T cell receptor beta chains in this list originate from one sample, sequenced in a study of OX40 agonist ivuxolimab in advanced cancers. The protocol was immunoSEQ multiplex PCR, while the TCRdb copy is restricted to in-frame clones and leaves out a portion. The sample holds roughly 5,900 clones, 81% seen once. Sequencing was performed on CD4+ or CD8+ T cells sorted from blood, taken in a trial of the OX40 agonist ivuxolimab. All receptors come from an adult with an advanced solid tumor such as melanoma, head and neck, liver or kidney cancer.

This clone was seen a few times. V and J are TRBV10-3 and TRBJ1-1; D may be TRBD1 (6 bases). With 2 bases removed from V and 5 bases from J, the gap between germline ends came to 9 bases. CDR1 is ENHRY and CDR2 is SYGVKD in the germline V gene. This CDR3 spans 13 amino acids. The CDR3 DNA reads TGTGCCATCAGTGAGAACAGGGAGACTGAAGCTTTCTTT. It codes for CAISENRETEAFF.

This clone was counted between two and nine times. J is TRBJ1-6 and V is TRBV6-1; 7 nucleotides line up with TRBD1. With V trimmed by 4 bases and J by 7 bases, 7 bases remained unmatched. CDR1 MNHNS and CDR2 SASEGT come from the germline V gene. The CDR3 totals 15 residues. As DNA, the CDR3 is TGTGCCAGCAGTGTAACCCCACAGGGGAATTCACCCCTCCACTTT. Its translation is CASSVTPQGNSPLHF.

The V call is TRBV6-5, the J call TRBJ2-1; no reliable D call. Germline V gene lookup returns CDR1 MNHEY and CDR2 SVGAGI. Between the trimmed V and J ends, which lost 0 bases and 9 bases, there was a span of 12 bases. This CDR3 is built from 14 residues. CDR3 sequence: CASSYSPDPTEQFF. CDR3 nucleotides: TGTGCCAGCAGTTACTCTCCGGACCCCACTGAGCAGTTCTTC.

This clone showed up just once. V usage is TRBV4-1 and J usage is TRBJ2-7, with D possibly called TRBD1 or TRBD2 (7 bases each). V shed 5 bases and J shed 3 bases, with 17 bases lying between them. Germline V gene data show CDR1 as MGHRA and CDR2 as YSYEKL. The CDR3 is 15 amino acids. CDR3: CASSGRAGGDYEQYF. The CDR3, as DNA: TGCGCCAGCAGCGGCAGGGCAGGGGGGGACTACGAGCAGTACTTC.

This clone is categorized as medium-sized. This chain's CDR3 is CASSIDLSTGSYNEQFF. In nucleotides, the CDR3 is TGTGCCAGTAGTATAGATCTGAGCACAGGGTCGTACAATGAGCAGTTCTTC. The rearrangement links TRBV19 to TRBJ2-1, with TRBD1 as a possible D gene (6 bases). V was trimmed by 0 bases and J by 4 bases, leaving 16 bases between them. Germline V CDR1 and CDR2: LNHDA, SQIVND (reference sequence). CDR3 length: 17 residues.

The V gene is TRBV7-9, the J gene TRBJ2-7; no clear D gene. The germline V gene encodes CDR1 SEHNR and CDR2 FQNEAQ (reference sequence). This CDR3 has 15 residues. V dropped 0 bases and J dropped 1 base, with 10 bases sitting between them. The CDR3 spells CASSLAMDFSYEQYF. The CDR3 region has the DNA TGTGCCAGCAGCTTAGCGATGGATTTTTCCTACGAGCAGTACTTC.

DNA of the CDR3: TGTGCCAGTAGCCGACTCCTGGAGGTGGGGGAGCAGTACTTC. It is translated as CASSRLLEVGEQYF. The genes are TRBV19 and TRBJ2-7; TRBD2 might be the D (5 bases). The ends were cut back, 6 bases at V and 7 bases at J, with 19 bases in the middle. The CDR3 extends over 14 amino acids. CDR1 is LNHDA, CDR2 SQIVND, per germline (reference sequence). Full variable domain (outside the CDR3, taken from reference TRBV19 and TRBJ2-7): DGGITQSPKYLFRKEGQNVTLSCEQNLNHDAMYWYRQDPGQGLRLIYYSQIVNDFQKGDIAEGYSVSREKKESFPLTVTSAQKNPTAFYLCASSRLLEVGEQYFGPGTRLTVT.

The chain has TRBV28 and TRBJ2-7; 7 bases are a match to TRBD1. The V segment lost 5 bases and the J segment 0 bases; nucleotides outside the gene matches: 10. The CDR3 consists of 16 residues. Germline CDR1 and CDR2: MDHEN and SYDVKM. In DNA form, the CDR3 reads TGTGCCAGCAGTCTGTCCGGGACAGTATTCTCCTACGAGCAGTACTTC. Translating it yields CASSLSGTVFSYEQYF. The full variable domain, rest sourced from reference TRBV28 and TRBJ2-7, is DVKVTQSSRYLVKRTGEKVFLECVQDMDHENMFWYRQDPGLGLRLIYFSYDVKMKEKGDIPEGYSVSREKKERFSLILESASTNQTSMYLCASSLSGTVFSYEQYFGPGTRLTVT.

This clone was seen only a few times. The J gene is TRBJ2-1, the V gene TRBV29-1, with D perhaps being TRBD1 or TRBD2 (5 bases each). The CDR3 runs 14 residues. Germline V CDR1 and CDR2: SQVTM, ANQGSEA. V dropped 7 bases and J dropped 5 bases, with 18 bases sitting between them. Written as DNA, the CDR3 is TGCAGCGCTGCCGGGACCCTCAGGGACAATGAGCAGTTCTTC. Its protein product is CSAAGTLRDNEQFF.

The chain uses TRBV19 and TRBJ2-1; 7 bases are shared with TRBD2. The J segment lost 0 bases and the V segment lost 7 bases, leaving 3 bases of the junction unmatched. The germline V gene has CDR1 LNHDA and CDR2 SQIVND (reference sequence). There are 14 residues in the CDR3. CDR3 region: CASKWTSSYNEQFF. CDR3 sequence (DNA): TGTGCCAGTAAGTGGACTAGCTCCTACAATGAGCAGTTCTTC.

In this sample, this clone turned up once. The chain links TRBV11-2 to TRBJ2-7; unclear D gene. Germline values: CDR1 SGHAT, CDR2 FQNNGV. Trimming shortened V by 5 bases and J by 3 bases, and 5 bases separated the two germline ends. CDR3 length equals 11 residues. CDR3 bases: TGTGCCAGCAGCGCAAACTACGAGCAGTACTTC. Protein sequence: CASSANYEQYF.

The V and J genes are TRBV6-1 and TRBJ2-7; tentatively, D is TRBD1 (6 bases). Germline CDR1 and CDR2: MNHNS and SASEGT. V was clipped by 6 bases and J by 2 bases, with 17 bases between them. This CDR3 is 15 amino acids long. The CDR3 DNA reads TGTGCCAGCAGCCCCCGCTCGACAGGCACCTACGAGCAGTACTTC. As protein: CASSPRSTGTYEQYF.

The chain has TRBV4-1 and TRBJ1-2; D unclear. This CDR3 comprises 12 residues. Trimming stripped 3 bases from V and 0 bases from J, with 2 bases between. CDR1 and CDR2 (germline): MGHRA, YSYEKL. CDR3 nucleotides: TGCGCCAGCAGCCACGCTAACTATGGCTACACCTTC. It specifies CASSHANYGYTF.

CDR3 nucleotides: TGTGCCAGCAGCCAAGATGGGTTCGGCATGAACACTGAAGCTTTCTTT. It translates to CASSQDGFGMNTEAFF. The V gene is TRBV4-2, the J gene TRBJ1-1, with no clear D. The CDR3 is made up of 16 amino acids. Germline CDR1 reads LGHNA; CDR2 reads YNFKEQ. Trimming took 0 bases from V and 0 from J, leaving 11 bases between them.

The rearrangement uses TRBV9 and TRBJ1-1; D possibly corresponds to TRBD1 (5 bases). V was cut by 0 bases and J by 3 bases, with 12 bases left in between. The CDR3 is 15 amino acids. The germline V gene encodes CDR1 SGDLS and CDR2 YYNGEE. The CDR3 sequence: CASSVARGGYTEAFF. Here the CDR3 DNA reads TGTGCCAGCAGCGTAGCTCGCGGGGGGTACACTGAAGCTTTCTTT. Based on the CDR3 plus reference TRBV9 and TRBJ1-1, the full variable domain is DSGVTQTPKHLITATGQRVTLRCSPRSGDLSVYWYQQSLDQGLQFLIQYYNGEERAKGNILERFSAQQFPDLHSELNLSSLELGDSALYFCASSVARGGYTEAFFGQGTRLTVV.

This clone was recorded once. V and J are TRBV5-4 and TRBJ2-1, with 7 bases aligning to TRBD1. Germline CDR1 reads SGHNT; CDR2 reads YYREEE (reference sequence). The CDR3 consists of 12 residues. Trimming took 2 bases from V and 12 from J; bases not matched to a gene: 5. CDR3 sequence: CASSFGQDGQFF. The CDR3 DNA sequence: TGTGCCAGCAGCTTCGGACAGGACGGGCAGTTCTTC. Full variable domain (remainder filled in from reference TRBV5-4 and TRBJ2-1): ETGVTQSPTHLIKTRGQQVTLRCSSQSGHNTVSWYQQALGQGPQFIFQYYREEENGRGNFPPRFSGLQFPNYSSELNVNALELDDSALYLCASSFGQDGQFFGPGTRLTVL.

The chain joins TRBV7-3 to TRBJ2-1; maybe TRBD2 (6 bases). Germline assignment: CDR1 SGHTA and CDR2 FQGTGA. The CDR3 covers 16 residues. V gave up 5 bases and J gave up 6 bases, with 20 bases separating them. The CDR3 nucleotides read TGTGCCAGCAGCCCTAGATTAGCGGAAACCGGCAATGAGCAGTTCTTC. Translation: CASSPRLAETGNEQFF. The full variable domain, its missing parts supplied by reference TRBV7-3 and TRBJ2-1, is GAGVSQTPSNKVTEKGKYVELRCDPISGHTALYWYRQSLGQGPEFLIYFQGTGAADDSGLPNDRFFAVRPEGSVSTLKIQRTERGDSAVYLCASSPRLAETGNEQFFGPGTRLTVL.

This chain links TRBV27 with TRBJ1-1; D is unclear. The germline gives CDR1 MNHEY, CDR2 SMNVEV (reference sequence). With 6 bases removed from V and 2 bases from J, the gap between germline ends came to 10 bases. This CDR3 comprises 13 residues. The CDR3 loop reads CASRTGPNTEAFF. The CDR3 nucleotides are TGTGCCAGCAGAACGGGTCCCAACACTGAAGCTTTCTTT.

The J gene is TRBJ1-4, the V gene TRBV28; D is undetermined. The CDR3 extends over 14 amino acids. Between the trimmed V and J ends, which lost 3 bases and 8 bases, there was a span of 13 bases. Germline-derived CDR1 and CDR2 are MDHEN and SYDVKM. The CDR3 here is CASSFLGLGEKLFF. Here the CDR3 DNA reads TGTGCCAGCAGTTTTTTGGGCTTGGGAGAAAAACTGTTTTTT.

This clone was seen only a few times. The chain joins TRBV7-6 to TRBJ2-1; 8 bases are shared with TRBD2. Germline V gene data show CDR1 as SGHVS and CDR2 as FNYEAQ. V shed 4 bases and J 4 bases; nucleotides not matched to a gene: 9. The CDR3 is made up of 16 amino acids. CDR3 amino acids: CASSYGRAVPYNEQFF. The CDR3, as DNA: TGTGCCAGCAGCTACGGGAGGGCTGTTCCGTACAATGAGCAGTTCTTC.

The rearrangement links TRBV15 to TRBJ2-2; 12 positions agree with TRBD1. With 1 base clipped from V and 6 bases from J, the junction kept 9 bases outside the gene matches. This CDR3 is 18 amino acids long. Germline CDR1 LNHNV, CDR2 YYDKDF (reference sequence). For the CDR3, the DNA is TGTGCCACCAGCAGAGTACGTGGGACAGGGGGCGCCGCCGGGGAGCTGTTTTTT. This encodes CATSRVRGTGGAAGELFF.

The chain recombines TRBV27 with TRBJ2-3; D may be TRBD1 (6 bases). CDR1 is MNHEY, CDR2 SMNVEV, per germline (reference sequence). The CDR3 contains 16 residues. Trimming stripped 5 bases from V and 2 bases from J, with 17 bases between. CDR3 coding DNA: TGTGCCAGCAGTACCCGATTGGACAGCTTCACAGATACGCAGTATTTT. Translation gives CASSTRLDSFTDTQYF.